These 3 T cell receptor beta chains share one sample of origin, sequenced in a study of blood T cell repertoires in COVID-19. Only in-frame clones appear in the TCRdb table, and some are missing; sequencing was by immunoSEQ multiplex PCR. The table has a few hundred thousand clones, 85% to 90% seen once. The sample consisted of PBMCs or T cells enriched from blood (not recorded which). These receptors were collected from a man aged 18 to 35 who had recovered from COVID-19.

The gene calls are TRBV3-1 (or the pseudogene TRBV3-2) and TRBJ1-5, with D possibly matching TRBD1 (6 bases). The length of the CDR3 is 17 residues. The V and J ends lost 1 base and 0 bases respectively, with 13 bases between them. CDR1 and CDR2 (germline): LGHDT, YNNKEL (reference sequence). In DNA form, the CDR3 reads TGTGCCAGCAGCCAAGGACCGGGGGGCCATAGCAATCAGCCCCAGCATTTT. It codes for CASSQGPGGHSNQPQHF.

The CDR3 protein is CAWSVRGLEAFF. The CDR3 DNA reads as TGTGCCTGGAGTGTACGGGGTCTAGAAGCTTTCTTT. The chain uses TRBV30 and TRBJ1-1, with D hard to call. The CDR3 runs to 12 residues. Germline CDR1 GTSNPN, CDR2 SVGIG (reference sequence). V shed 0 bases and J shed 8 bases, with 10 bases lying between them.

This chain links TRBV7-2 with TRBJ2-1, with a weak D call TRBD2 (7 bases). Germline V CDR1 and CDR2: SGHTA, FQGNSA. The V end was cut by 0 bases, the J end by 9 bases, with 15 bases between. The CDR3 contains 15 residues. Here the CDR3 DNA reads TGTGCCAGCAGCTTAGCTTTACACAGGGAGGGTGAGCAGTTCTTC. The encoded protein is CASSLALHREGEQFF.